Here is one T cell receptor beta chain with its context. Its antigen is not identified. V lost 10 bases to trimming and J lost 2 bases; unmatched junction nucleotides: 8. Germline V gene sequence: CDR1 MNHEY, CDR2 SVGAGI. This CDR3 spans 13 amino acids. CD45RA+ naive and CD45RA-negative memory subsets were separated from CD4+ cells. This sample is part of a study of shared clonotypes between healthy human individuals. Study-level findings and limits: Clonotype sharing among donors likely depends on sequencing depth.

Genomic DNA (from each subset) was split evenly across several immunoSEQ plates. Assay used: immunoSEQ multiplex PCR; TCRdb lists only in-frame clones, some missing. Of just over 2,000,000 clones listed, 85% to 95% are singletons. The clonotype was recovered from a man in his late teens or twenties in good health. The V and J genes are TRBV6-5 and TRBJ2-7; 7 bases fit TRBD2. The sequencing sample was made of naive CD4+ T cells sorted from blood. As to subset: CD45RA+ positively selected. The CDR3 is CATMRGFTYEQYF. As DNA, the CDR3 is TGTGCCACTATGCGGGGGTTCACCTACGAGCAGTACTTC.